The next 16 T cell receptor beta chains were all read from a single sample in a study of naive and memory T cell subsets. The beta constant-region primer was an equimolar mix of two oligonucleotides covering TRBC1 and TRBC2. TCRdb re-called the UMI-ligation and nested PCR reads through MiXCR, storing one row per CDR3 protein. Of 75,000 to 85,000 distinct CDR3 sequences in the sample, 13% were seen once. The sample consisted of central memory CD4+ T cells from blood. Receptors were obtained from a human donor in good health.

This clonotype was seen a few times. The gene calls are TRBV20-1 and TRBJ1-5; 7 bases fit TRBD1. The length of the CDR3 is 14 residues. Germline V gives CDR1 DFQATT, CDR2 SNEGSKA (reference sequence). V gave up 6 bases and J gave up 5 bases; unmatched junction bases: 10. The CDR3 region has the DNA TGCAGTGCAAGGGACAGTTTTCCCGATCAGCCCCAGCATTTT. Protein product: CSARDSFPDQPQHF.

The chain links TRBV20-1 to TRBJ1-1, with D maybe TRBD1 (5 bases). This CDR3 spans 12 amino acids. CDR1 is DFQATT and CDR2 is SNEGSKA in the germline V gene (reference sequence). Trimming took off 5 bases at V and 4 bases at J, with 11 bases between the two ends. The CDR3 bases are TGCAGTGCTTCGCGCGGGGCCACTGAAGCTTTCTTT. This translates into CSASRGATEAFF.

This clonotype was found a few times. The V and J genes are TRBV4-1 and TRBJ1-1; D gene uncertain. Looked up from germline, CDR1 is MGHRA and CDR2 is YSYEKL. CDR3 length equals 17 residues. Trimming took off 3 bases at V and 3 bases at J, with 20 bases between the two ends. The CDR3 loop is CASSHRELLVFDTEAFF. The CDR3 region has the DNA TGCGCCAGCAGCCATCGAGAACTTCTGGTTTTCGACACTGAAGCTTTCTTT.

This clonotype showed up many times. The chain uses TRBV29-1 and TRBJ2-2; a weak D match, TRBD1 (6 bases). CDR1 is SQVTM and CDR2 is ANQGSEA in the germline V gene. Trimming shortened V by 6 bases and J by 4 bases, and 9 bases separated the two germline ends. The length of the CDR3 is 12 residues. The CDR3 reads CSVNRVTGELFF. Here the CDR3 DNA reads TGCAGCGTGAACAGGGTCACCGGGGAGCTGTTTTTT.

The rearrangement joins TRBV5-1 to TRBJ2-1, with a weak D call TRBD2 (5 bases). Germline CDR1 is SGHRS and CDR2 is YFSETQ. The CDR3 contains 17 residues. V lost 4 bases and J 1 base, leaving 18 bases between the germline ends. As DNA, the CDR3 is TGCGCCAGCAGCGCAAGTTTAGCGCTCGATTCCTACAATGAGCAGTTCTTC. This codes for CASSASLALDSYNEQFF.

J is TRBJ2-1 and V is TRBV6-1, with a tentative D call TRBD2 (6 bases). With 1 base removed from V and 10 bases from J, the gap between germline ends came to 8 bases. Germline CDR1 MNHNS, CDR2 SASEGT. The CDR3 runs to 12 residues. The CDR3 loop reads CASSEVAGEQFF. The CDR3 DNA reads TGTGCCAGCAGTGAAGTTGCGGGGGAGCAGTTCTTC.

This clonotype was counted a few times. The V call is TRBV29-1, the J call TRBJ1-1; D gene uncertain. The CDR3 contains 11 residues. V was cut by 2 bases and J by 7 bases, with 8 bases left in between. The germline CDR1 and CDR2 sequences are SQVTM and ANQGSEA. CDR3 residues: CSVEIDVEAFF. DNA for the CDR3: TGCAGCGTTGAAATAGACGTTGAAGCTTTCTTT. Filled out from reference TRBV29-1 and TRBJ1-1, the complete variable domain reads SAVISQKPSRDICQRGTSLTIQCQVDSQVTMMFWYRQQPGQSLTLIATANQGSEATYESGFVIDKFPISRPNLTFSTLTVSNMSPEDSSIYLCSVEIDVEAFFGQGTRLTVV.

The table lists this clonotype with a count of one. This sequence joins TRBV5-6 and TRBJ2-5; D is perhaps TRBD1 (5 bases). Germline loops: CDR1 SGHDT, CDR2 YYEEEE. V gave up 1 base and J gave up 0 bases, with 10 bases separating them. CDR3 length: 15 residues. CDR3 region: CASSLQGWNQETQYF. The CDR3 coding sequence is TGTGCCAGCAGCTTGCAGGGTTGGAACCAAGAGACCCAGTACTTC.

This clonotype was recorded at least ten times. CDR3 nucleotides: TGCAGCGTTTTCGTCCCGGGACTAAACTCTAATGAGCAGTTCTTC. Translating it yields CSVFVPGLNSNEQFF. The chain recombines TRBV29-1 with TRBJ2-1, with TRBD2 identical over 7 bases. This CDR3 spans 15 amino acids. After removal of 5 bases from V and 7 bases from J, the junction contained 14 bases not matched to a gene. Germline CDR1 is SQVTM and CDR2 is ANQGSEA.

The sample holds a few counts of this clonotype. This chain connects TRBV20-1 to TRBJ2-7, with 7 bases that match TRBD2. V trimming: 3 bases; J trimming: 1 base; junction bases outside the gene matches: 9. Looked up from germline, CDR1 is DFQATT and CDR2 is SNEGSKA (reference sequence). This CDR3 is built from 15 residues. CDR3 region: CSASSWLAASYEQYF. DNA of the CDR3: TGCAGTGCTAGCTCCTGGCTAGCGGCATCCTACGAGCAGTACTTC.

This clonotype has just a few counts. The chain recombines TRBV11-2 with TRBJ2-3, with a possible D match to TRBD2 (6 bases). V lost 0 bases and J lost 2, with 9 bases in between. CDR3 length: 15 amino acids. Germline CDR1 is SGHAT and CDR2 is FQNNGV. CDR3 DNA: TGTGCCAGCAGCTTAGACGGGAGAGCCACAGATACGCAGTATTTT. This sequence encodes CASSLDGRATDTQYF.

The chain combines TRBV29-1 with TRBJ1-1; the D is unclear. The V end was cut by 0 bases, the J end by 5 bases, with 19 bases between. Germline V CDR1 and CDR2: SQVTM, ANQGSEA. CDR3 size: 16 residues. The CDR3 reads CSVEDLQLQSGTEAFF. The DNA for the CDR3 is TGCAGCGTTGAAGATCTTCAATTGCAGTCGGGAACTGAAGCTTTCTTT.

This CDR3 is CSARDPRAPSTDTQYF. The CDR3 DNA reads TGCAGTGCTAGAGATCCGCGGGCCCCTAGCACAGATACGCAGTATTTT. The rearrangement joins TRBV20-1 to TRBJ2-3; a possible D gene is TRBD2 (5 bases). Germline V gene sequence: CDR1 DFQATT, CDR2 SNEGSKA (reference sequence). The ends were cut back, 0 bases at V and 0 bases at J, with 13 bases in the middle. The CDR3 totals 16 residues.

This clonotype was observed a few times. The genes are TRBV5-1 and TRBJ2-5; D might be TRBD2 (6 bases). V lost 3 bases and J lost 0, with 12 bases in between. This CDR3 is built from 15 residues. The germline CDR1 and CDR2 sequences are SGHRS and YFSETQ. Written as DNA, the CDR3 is TGCGCCAGCAGCTCCAACCCTAGCGACCAAGAGACCCAGTACTTC. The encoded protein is CASSSNPSDQETQYF.

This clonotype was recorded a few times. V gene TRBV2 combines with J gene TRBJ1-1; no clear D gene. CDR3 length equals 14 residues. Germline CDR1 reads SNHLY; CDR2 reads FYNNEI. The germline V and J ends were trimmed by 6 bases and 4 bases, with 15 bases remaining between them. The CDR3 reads CASRTSGWSTEAFF. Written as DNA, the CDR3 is TGTGCCAGCAGAACCTCTGGTTGGAGCACTGAAGCTTTCTTT.

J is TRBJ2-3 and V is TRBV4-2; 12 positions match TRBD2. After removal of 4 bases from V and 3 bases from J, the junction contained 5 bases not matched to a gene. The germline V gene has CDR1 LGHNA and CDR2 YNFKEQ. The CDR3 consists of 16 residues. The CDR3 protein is CASSLRTSGETDTQYF. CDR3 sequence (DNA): TGTGCCAGCAGCCTTCGGACTAGCGGGGAGACAGATACGCAGTATTTT.